The 16 T cell receptor beta chains below come from one sample, sequenced in a study of regulatory T cells in long-lasting Graves disease. Construction of TCR beta libraries relied on iRepertoire HTBI primers and on Arm-PCR targeting CDR3 regions. TCRdb reprocessed the multiplex PCR reads with MiXCR, giving one entry per CDR3 protein. The profile shows 530,000 or so distinct CDR3 sequences, roughly 12% of them singletons. Time point noted: newly diagnosed GD, antithyroid drugs for less than 3 months. Preparation of the TCR library used RNA extracted from PBMCs. The same data also went into a second study, on T cells in Graves' hyperthyroidism and ophthalmopathy.

The sequencing here drew on peripheral blood mononuclear cells (PBMCs), taken at new diagnosis, from a patient treated with antithyroid drugs. The source of these receptors is a man younger than 40 with Graves disease.

This clonotype has just a few counts. V is TRBV27 and J is TRBJ2-7; D is perhaps TRBD2 (5 bases). With 3 bases removed from V and 7 bases from J, the gap between germline ends came to 25 bases. The germline V gene encodes CDR1 MNHEY and CDR2 SMNVEV (reference sequence). This CDR3 spans 17 amino acids. Written as DNA, the CDR3 is TGTGCCAGCAGTTTTGAGTTTTTTTCTCTTGCGGGTGGAGAGCAGTACTTC. It is translated as CASSFEFFSLAGGEQYF.

This clonotype was seen ten or more times. The chain recombines TRBV20-1 with TRBJ1-1; 7 bases line up with TRBD1. The V and J ends lost 2 bases and 0 bases, in that order; junction bases with no gene match: 6. Germline CDR1 is DFQATT and CDR2 is SNEGSKA (reference sequence). This CDR3 is 15 amino acids long. The CDR3 nucleotides read TGCAGTGCTAGAAAGACAGGGTCGATGAACACTGAAGCTTTCTTT. Its protein product is CSARKTGSMNTEAFF.

The chain carries TRBV24-1 and TRBJ2-3; D is unresolved. The germline gives CDR1 KGHDR, CDR2 SFDVKD. The V end lost 3 bases, the J end lost 6 bases, and 18 bases lay between the germline ends. The CDR3 loop spans 16 amino acids. This CDR3 is CATSDPNPEHRDTQYF. CDR3 nucleotide sequence: TGTGCCACCAGTGATCCTAACCCCGAACACCGGGATACGCAGTATTTT.

This clonotype came up many times. The chain employs TRBV12-3 or TRBV12-4 and TRBJ2-7; D is undetermined. The germline V and J ends were trimmed by 6 bases and 5 bases, with 11 bases remaining between them. The CDR3 is made up of 12 amino acids. Here the CDR3 DNA reads TGTGCCAGCAGGAAGAATATCCACGAGCAGTACTTC. Its protein is CASRKNIHEQYF.

This clonotype showed up just a few times. V usage is TRBV20-1 and J usage is TRBJ1-4; 9 positions agree with TRBD1. V dropped 6 bases and J dropped 8; count of bases not matched to a gene: 10. CDR3 length: 14 residues. Germline V gives CDR1 DFQATT, CDR2 SNEGSKA (reference sequence). The CDR3 loop reads CSASQGARGEKLFF. The CDR3 DNA reads TGCAGTGCCTCACAGGGGGCCCGCGGCGAAAAACTGTTTTTT.

This clonotype occurred a few times. The chain employs TRBV25-1 and TRBJ1-1; D unresolved. CDR1 and CDR2 from the germline V gene are MGHDK and SYGVNS. The CDR3 loop spans 13 amino acids. V was trimmed by 2 bases and J by 4 bases, leaving 8 bases between them. CDR3: CASSEPGRTEAFF. The CDR3 coding sequence is TGTGCCAGCAGTGAACCGGGTCGCACTGAAGCTTTCTTT.

The V gene is TRBV19, the J gene TRBJ2-5; possible D gene TRBD1, 5 bases. Germline CDR1 is LNHDA and CDR2 is SQIVND (reference sequence). The CDR3 runs to 15 residues. V was cut by 4 bases and J by 4 bases, with 16 bases left in between. CDR3 region: CASSNTVRDGETQYF. CDR3 nucleotides: TGTGCCAGTAGTAATACGGTCAGGGATGGAGAGACCCAGTACTTC.

As regards this clonotype: Germline and junction disagree at one end, which may indicate a read error. The chain has TRBV7-2 and TRBJ2-2; D ambiguous. The CDR3 sequence is 15 residues long. Germline V gene lookup returns CDR1 SGHTA and CDR2 FQGNSA. This CDR3 is CAGKGELMNTGELFF. In nucleotides, the CDR3 is TGCGCCGGCAAAGGCGAACTAATGAACACCGGGGAGCTGTTTTTT.

The sample holds many counts of this clonotype. This chain uses TRBV20-1 with TRBJ2-5, with 12 bases fitting TRBD2. Germline lookup yields CDR1 DFQATT and CDR2 SNEGSKA (reference sequence). The CDR3 has 15 residues. V shed 3 bases and J 5 bases; nucleotides not matched to a gene: 7. The CDR3 coding sequence is TGCAGTGCTAGGACTAGCGGGAGCCGGTATGAGACCCAGTACTTC. It is translated as CSARTSGSRYETQYF.

This clonotype was picked up many times. The CDR3 sequence: CSAKPGQAHEQYF. The CDR3, as DNA: TGCAGTGCTAAACCGGGACAGGCGCACGAGCAGTACTTC. The chain joins TRBV20-1 to TRBJ2-7, with 8 bases fitting TRBD1. This CDR3 contains 13 residues. V was clipped by 4 bases and J by 5 bases; unmatched bases: 7. CDR1 DFQATT and CDR2 SNEGSKA come from the germline V gene (reference sequence).

The chain combines TRBV19 with TRBJ2-7; D is tentatively TRBD1 or TRBD2 (5 bases each). This CDR3 is 16 amino acids long. The V end was cut by 3 bases, the J end by 1 base, with 16 bases between. Germline V gives CDR1 LNHDA, CDR2 SQIVND (reference sequence). The CDR3 loop is CASSIVGAGSSYEQYF. The CDR3 coding sequence is TGTGCCAGTAGTATCGTAGGGGCAGGGAGTTCCTACGAGCAGTACTTC.

V and J are TRBV6-4 and TRBJ2-3; 8 bases agree with TRBD1. Germline CDR1 is MRHNA and CDR2 is SNTAGT. The length of the CDR3 is 14 residues. J was trimmed by 1 base and V by 3 bases; bases with no gene match: 0. As DNA, the CDR3 is TGTGCCAGCAGTGAGACAGGGGGCACAGATACGCAGTATTTT. The encoded protein is CASSETGGTDTQYF.

The sample holds many counts of this clonotype. This chain uses TRBV20-1 with TRBJ2-7; TRBD2 matches at 10 bases. With V trimmed by 5 bases and J by 4 bases, 14 bases remained unmatched. Germline V gene sequence: CDR1 DFQATT, CDR2 SNEGSKA (reference sequence). The CDR3 spans 16 residues. The CDR3 loop reads CSAPGGAGGPRYEQYF. In DNA form, the CDR3 reads TGCAGTGCTCCCGGAGGAGCGGGAGGGCCGAGGTACGAGCAGTACTTC.

This clonotype was observed many times. The CDR3 DNA sequence: TGTGCCTGGAGTGTGTCAATAAGGCGACAGCCCCAGCATTTT. It translates to CAWSVSIRRQPQHF. This chain uses TRBV30 with TRBJ1-5; D ambiguous. Germline CDR1 and CDR2: GTSNPN and SVGIG (reference sequence). Trimming removed 0 bases from V and 7 bases from J, with 13 bases in between. There are 14 residues in the CDR3.

The chain uses TRBV11-2 and TRBJ2-7, with 10 bases that match TRBD1. Germline CDR1 and CDR2: SGHAT and FQNNGV. The CDR3 extends over 15 amino acids. With 2 bases clipped from V and 6 bases from J, the junction kept 7 bases outside the gene matches. The CDR3 sequence is CASSLTGTGVGEQYF. Written as DNA, the CDR3 is TGTGCCAGCAGCTTAACCGGGACAGGGGTTGGCGAGCAGTACTTC. Full variable domain (outside the CDR3, taken from reference TRBV11-2 and TRBJ2-7): EAGVAQSPRYKIIEKRQSVAFWCNPISGHATLYWYQQILGQGPKLLIQFQNNGVVDDSQLPKDRFSAERLKGVDSTLKIQPAKLEDSAVYLCASSLTGTGVGEQYFGPGTRLTVT.

This clonotype appeared many times. The CDR3 DNA is TGCAGCGTTGAAGGCGAGGGACCTCAAGCTAACTATGGCTACACCTTC. Translating it yields CSVEGEGPQANYGYTF. The chain couples TRBV29-1 to TRBJ1-2, with D perhaps matching TRBD1 (5 bases). This CDR3 spans 16 amino acids. V lost 1 base and J lost 0, with 15 bases in between. Germline V lookup: CDR1 SQVTM, CDR2 ANQGSEA.